This TCR beta chain was sequenced during a study of blood T cell repertoires in COVID-19. Study summary: PBMCs, B-cell-depleted T cells, or T cells were the source of the cDNA or gDNA that made up the material.

The CDR3 loop spans 15 amino acids. Germline lookup yields CDR1 MNHNS and CDR2 SASEGT. V lost 1 base, J lost 0 bases, and 7 bases lay in between. Profiling relied on immunoSEQ multiplex PCR, and the TCRdb table lists in-frame clones only, not all of them. The table lists under 200,000 clones, around 87% of them singletons. The chain carries TRBV6-1 and TRBJ1-5; D uncertain. The source of this sequence is a man in his forties with active or convalescent COVID-19. What was sequenced was peripheral blood. This CDR3 reads CASSEVRGSNQPQHF. DNA for the CDR3: TGTGCCAGCAGTGAAGTTAGAGGTAGCAATCAGCCCCAGCATTTT.